Ten or more counts support the clone carrying this TCR beta chain. The CDR3 length is 15 residues. Germline CDR1 MDHEN, CDR2 SYDVKM. V lost 8 bases to trimming and J lost 6 bases, with 22 bases between them. These data come from a study of T cell repertoires in cytomegalovirus infection. As for the study in general: Public TCR beta signatures marked donors with CMV infection and the matching HLA.

From the reads, TCRdb called clonotypes with MiXCR, one entry per CDR3 protein. Of about 76,000 distinct CDR3 sequences in the sample, 3.5% to 4.5% were seen once. This receptor was obtained from a human donor in good health (CMV status not recorded). Some clones in this sample may be carry-over from other donors' samples. Sequences were obtained from PBMCs. The V call is TRBV28, the J call TRBJ1-1, with D unclear. The CDR3 coding sequence is TGTGCCAGCTATTCGGTAGGGCGGTCGACCGCTGAAGCTTTCTTT. Translation gives CASYSVGRSTAEAFF.